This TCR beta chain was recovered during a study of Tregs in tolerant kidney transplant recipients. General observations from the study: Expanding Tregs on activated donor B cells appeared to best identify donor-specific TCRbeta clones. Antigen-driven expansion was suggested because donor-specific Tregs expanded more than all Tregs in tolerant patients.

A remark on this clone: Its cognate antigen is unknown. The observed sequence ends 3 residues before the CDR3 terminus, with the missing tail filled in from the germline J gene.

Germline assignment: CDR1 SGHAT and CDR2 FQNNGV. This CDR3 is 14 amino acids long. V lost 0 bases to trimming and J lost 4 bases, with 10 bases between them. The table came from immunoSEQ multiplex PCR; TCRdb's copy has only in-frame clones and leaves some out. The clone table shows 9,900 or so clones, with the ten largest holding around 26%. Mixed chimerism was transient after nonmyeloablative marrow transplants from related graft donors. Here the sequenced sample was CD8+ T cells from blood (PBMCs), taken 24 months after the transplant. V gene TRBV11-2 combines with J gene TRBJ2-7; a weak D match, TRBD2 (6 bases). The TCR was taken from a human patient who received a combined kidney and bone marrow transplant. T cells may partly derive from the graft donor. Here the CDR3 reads CASSLDRGSYEQYF. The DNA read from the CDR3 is TGTGCCAGCAGCTTAGATCGGGGGAGTTACGAG. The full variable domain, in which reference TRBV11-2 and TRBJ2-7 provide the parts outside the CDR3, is EAGVAQSPRYKIIEKRQSVAFWCNPISGHATLYWYQQILGQGPKLLIQFQNNGVVDDSQLPKDRFSAERLKGVDSTLKIQPAKLEDSAVYLCASSLDRGSYEQYFGPGTRLTVT.